Sequencing of this TCR beta chain was carried out in a study of shared clonotypes between healthy human individuals. Study-wide findings and caveats: Of the naive CD4 clonotypes, around 4.9% were shared across several donors. Compared with clonotypes that all four donors shared, non-shared clonotypes had lower generation probabilities.

On this clone itself: Its antigen is not identified.

Terminally differentiated effector memory CD45RA+ cells were excluded from the naive CD8 cells, which were CD45RO-negative and positively selected for CCR7. Assay: immunoSEQ multiplex PCR; the TCRdb copy retains only in-frame clones and omits some. The profile covers approximately 600,000 clones, with roughly 95% appearing a single time and about 0.11% taken by the ten largest. V was cut by 7 bases and J by 6 bases, with 10 bases left in between. Looked up from germline, CDR1 is MNHEY and CDR2 is SMNVEV (reference sequence). The CDR3 spans 12 residues. The receptor comes from a woman aged 25 to 39 in good health. This chain joins TRBV27 and TRBJ1-5; no reliable D call. The sequencing input was naive CD8+ T cells sorted from blood. CDR3 amino acids: CASTTGGQPQHF. The CDR3 bases are TGTGCCAGCACAACGGGTGGTCAGCCCCAGCATTTT.